Listed here are 4 T cell receptor beta chains from one sample, sequenced in a study of T cell changes during pregnancy in multiple sclerosis. Clones were read by immunoSEQ multiplex PCR, and TCRdb kept only the in-frame ones, dropping some. The sample lists 72,000 or so clones, 85% to 95% seen once, with over 2% in the top ten. The sequences come from peripheral blood, collected in the second trimester of pregnancy. These TCRs come from a female donor with multiple sclerosis, enrolled in a pregnancy study.

This chain links TRBV5-6 with TRBJ2-1; TRBD1 matches 8 bases. This CDR3 has 14 residues. Per the germline V gene, CDR1 is SGHDT and CDR2 is YYEEEE. The V segment lost 2 bases and the J segment 8 bases; nucleotides outside the gene matches: 6. CDR3 sequence: CASSFVDRVHEQFF. The CDR3, as DNA: TGTGCCAGCAGCTTTGTGGACAGGGTCCATGAGCAGTTCTTC.

This chain uses TRBV18 with TRBJ1-1; 8 nucleotides align to TRBD1. Trimming cost V 3 bases and J 6 bases; bases outside gene matches: 15. CDR1 and CDR2 from the germline V gene are KGHSH and LQKENI. CDR3 length: 17 amino acids. CDR3 coding DNA: TGTGCCAGCTCACCCTCCCCGCATTTGACAGGGGCCGCTGAAGCTTTCTTT. It is translated as CASSPSPHLTGAAEAFF.

In its sample, this clone was seen once. This chain links TRBV19 with TRBJ2-3; D may be TRBD2 (6 bases). V dropped 0 bases and J dropped 3 bases, with 7 bases sitting between them. The CDR3 extends over 14 amino acids. CDR1 is LNHDA, CDR2 SQIVND, per germline (reference sequence). The CDR3 DNA follows: TGTGCCAGTAGTATAGAGGGGGGAACAGATACGCAGTATTTT. It encodes CASSIEGGTDTQYF. Full variable domain (missing parts from reference TRBV19 and TRBJ2-3): DGGITQSPKYLFRKEGQNVTLSCEQNLNHDAMYWYRQDPGQGLRLIYYSQIVNDFQKGDIAEGYSVSREKKESFPLTVTSAQKNPTAFYLCASSIEGGTDTQYFGPGTRLTVL.

The chain employs TRBV19 and TRBJ1-1, with D maybe TRBD1 (6 bases). Germline CDR1 LNHDA, CDR2 SQIVND (reference sequence). The V end was cut by 4 bases, the J end by 3 bases, with 18 bases between. The CDR3 is 16 amino acids. The chain's CDR3 is CASSTPSTGIDTEAFF. Here the CDR3 DNA reads TGTGCCAGTAGTACCCCAAGCACAGGGATTGACACTGAAGCTTTCTTT.